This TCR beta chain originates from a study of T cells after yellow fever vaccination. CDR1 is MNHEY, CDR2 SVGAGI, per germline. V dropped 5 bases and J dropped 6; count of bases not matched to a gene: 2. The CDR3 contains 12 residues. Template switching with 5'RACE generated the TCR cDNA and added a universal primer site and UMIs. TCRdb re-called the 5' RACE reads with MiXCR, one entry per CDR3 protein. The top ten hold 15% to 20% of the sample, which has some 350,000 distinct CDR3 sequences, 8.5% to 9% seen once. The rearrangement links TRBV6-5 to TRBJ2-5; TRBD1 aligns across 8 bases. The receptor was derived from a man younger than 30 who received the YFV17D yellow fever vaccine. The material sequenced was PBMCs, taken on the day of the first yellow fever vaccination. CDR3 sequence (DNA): TGTGCCAGCAGTGGACAGGGAAAGACCCAGTACTTC. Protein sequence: CASSGQGKTQYF.